This T cell receptor beta chain was found in a study of regulatory T cells in long-lasting Graves disease. The time point denotes: newly diagnosed GD, antithyroid drugs for less than 3 months. The authors made the TCR library using RNA they extracted from PBMCs. Building the TCR beta libraries relied on iRepertoire HTBI primers, and CDR3 regions underwent Arm-PCR. TCRdb passed the multiplex PCR reads through MiXCR, listing each CDR3 protein once. The sample shows 370,000 or so distinct CDR3 sequences, about a sixth of them seen only once. Study outcomes and limitations: Persistent Graves' patients had lower TCR diversity than newly diagnosed ones. Peripheral blood, not thyroid tissue, was the sole material studied.

Remarks on this clonotype: Its specificity is not known. A much larger clone differs by one base, so this may be a read error.

The CDR3 has 16 amino acids. CDR1 is MNHEY and CDR2 is SVGEGT in the germline V gene. This sample also belongs to another study, concerning T cells in Graves' hyperthyroidism and ophthalmopathy. From that paper: HTBI primers were used for first-round RT-PCR of the TCR CDR3. Median prediction lead before ophthalmopathy onset was around 7 months with the model.

The rearrangement uses TRBV6-2 or TRBV6-3 and TRBJ2-1; TRBD2 matches at 9 bases. The DNA end lines up better with TRBJ2-7; the J call may be wrong. The receptor's source is a young woman with Graves disease. The material was peripheral blood mononuclear cells (PBMCs), obtained at new diagnosis, from a patient treated with antithyroid drugs. CDR3 residues: CASSSDSAGGYNEQYF. CDR3 nucleotides: TGTGCCAGCAGTTCTGACTCGGCGGGAGGGTACAATGAGCAGTACTTC.